The 32 T cell receptor beta chains reported below all come from one sample, sequenced in a study of CD8+CD57+ T cells in acquired aplastic anemia. Sequencing was done on patients that had shown CD8+CD57+ cell expansion by flow cytometry. Profiling that covered TCR beta VDJ and CDR3 relied on genomic DNA as its template. TCRdb independently ran MiXCR on the reads; one entry per CDR3 protein. The table shows 150,000 to 200,000 distinct CDR3 sequences, with 48% occurring only once. Sequencing input: sorted CD4+, CD8+, or CD8+CD57+ T cells (not recorded which) from PBMCs. These receptors originate from a human donor with aplastic anemia.

A note on this clonotype: A read error may account for a junction end that differs from germline. J is TRBJ2-7 and V is TRBV29-1; TRBD1 matches at 9 bases. This CDR3 region has 14 residues. Germline-derived CDR1 and CDR2 are SQVTM and ANQGSEA. CDR3 coding DNA: TGCGGCGTTGAAGGGACAGGGCACTCCTACGAGCAGTACTTC. Amino acid sequence: CGVEGTGHSYEQYF.

The chain uses TRBV19 and TRBJ1-2; possible D gene TRBD1, 5 bases. This CDR3 comprises 13 residues. The V and J ends lost 7 bases and 6 bases respectively, with 15 bases between them. CDR1 LNHDA and CDR2 SQIVND come from the germline V gene (reference sequence). The CDR3 DNA follows: TGTGCCAGTACATCTAGGGGACGGAATGGCTACACCTTC. Translating it yields CASTSRGRNGYTF. The whole variable domain, remainder taken from reference TRBV19 and TRBJ1-2, is DGGITQSPKYLFRKEGQNVTLSCEQNLNHDAMYWYRQDPGQGLRLIYYSQIVNDFQKGDIAEGYSVSREKKESFPLTVTSAQKNPTAFYLCASTSRGRNGYTFGSGTRLTVV.

The chain joins TRBV24-1 to TRBJ1-5; D not certain. Deletions cut 3 bases from V and 2 bases from J, with 7 bases between. There are 14 residues in the CDR3. Per germline, CDR1 KGHDR and CDR2 SFDVKD. CDR3 nucleotides: TGTGCCACCAGTGATCGGGATTGCAATCAGCCCCAGCATTTT. Translated: CATSDRDCNQPQHF.

The rearrangement links TRBV7-9 to TRBJ1-2; D is ambiguous. Germline V lookup: CDR1 SEHNR, CDR2 FQNEAQ (reference sequence). V was shortened by 6 bases and J by 0 bases, with 11 bases between the two germline ends. The CDR3 has 14 residues. The CDR3 region has the DNA TGTGCCAGCAGGCCAGGAGATTCTAACTATGGCTACACCTTC. The encoded protein is CASRPGDSNYGYTF.

This clonotype was observed many times. This chain links TRBV12-3 or TRBV12-4 with TRBJ2-3; D is unclear. V lost 3 bases, J lost 4 bases, and 5 bases lay in between. This CDR3 comprises 12 residues. The CDR3 coding sequence is TGTGCCAGCAGTTTTGTGGCAGATACGCAGTATTTT. Protein product: CASSFVADTQYF.

The chain joins TRBV2 to TRBJ1-2, with no clear D. Trimming shortened V by 3 bases and J by 5 bases, and 10 bases separated the two germline ends. Germline CDR1 reads SNHLY; CDR2 reads FYNNEI. The CDR3 sequence is 13 residues long. CDR3 DNA: TGTGCCAGCAGTGACGCGCAACATTATGGCTACACCTTC. It encodes CASSDAQHYGYTF.

V and J are TRBV12-3 or TRBV12-4 and TRBJ1-2; D gene uncertain. CDR3 length: 12 amino acids. The V gene lost 8 bases and the J gene lost 5 bases, with 12 bases spanning the gap. The CDR3 DNA reads TGTGCCAGCCGAAAAGGAGGGTATGGCTACACCTTC. This translates into CASRKGGYGYTF.

This clonotype showed up just once. The chain employs TRBV24-1 and TRBJ1-5; tentatively, D is TRBD1 (6 bases). With 4 bases removed from V and 0 bases from J, the gap between germline ends came to 9 bases. The CDR3 sequence is 15 residues long. The V gene's germline CDR1 is KGHDR and CDR2 SFDVKD. The DNA of the CDR3 is TGTGCCACCAGTGAAAGGACAGTTAGCAATCAGCCCCAGCATTTT. It specifies CATSERTVSNQPQHF.

CDR3: CATSRTGPTYEQYF. DNA for the CDR3: TGTGCCACCAGCAGGACAGGGCCGACCTACGAGCAGTACTTC. The chain combines TRBV15 with TRBJ2-7; TRBD1 matches 7 bases. The CDR3 loop spans 14 amino acids. Trimming cost V 3 bases and J 2 bases; bases outside gene matches: 4. Germline V CDR1 and CDR2: LNHNV, YYDKDF (reference sequence).

Comment on this clonotype: This clone may be a read error of a much larger clone one base away. The chain combines TRBV9 with TRBJ1-4, with 8 bases aligning to TRBD1. Germline V lookup: CDR1 SGDLS, CDR2 YYNGEE. This CDR3 has 14 residues. The CDR3 reads CASSAQGAIEKLLF. The CDR3, as DNA: TGTGCCAGCAGCGCCCAGGGGGCAATTGAAAAACTGCTTTTT.

In this sample, this clonotype turned up once. This chain connects TRBV29-1 to TRBJ2-7, with TRBD1 matching over 7 bases. The germline V gene has CDR1 SQVTM and CDR2 ANQGSEA. This CDR3 is 11 amino acids long. Trimming cost V 6 bases and J 7 bases; bases outside gene matches: 6. The chain's CDR3 is CSVRTGPEQYF. The CDR3 nucleotides are TGCAGCGTAAGGACAGGCCCAGAGCAGTACTTC.

The chain recombines TRBV2 with TRBJ2-3; D gene uncertain. The CDR3 is 13 residues long. The germline V and J ends were trimmed by 6 bases and 8 bases, with 15 bases remaining between them. The germline CDR1 and CDR2 sequences are SNHLY and FYNNEI. The CDR3 is CASSQDPAGTQYF. The CDR3, as DNA: TGTGCCAGCAGCCAAGATCCGGCAGGTACGCAGTATTTT.

The gene calls are TRBV2 and TRBJ2-3; D not certain. There are 15 residues in the CDR3. V was cut by 4 bases and J by 3 bases, with 14 bases left in between. The germline CDR1 and CDR2 sequences are SNHLY and FYNNEI. The CDR3 nucleotides read TGTGCCAGCAGTGTGTCTCGGGTGTCAACAGATACGCAGTATTTT. Translating it yields CASSVSRVSTDTQYF.

The rearrangement joins TRBV10-1 to TRBJ2-1, with D possibly matching TRBD2 (6 bases). V was cut by 8 bases and J by 0 bases, with 11 bases left in between. The germline V gene encodes CDR1 WNHNN and CDR2 SYGVQD (reference sequence). The CDR3 consists of 14 residues. The DNA of the CDR3 is TGCGCCAGCGGACGGGGGAGCTCCTACAATGAGCAGTTCTTC. It specifies CASGRGSSYNEQFF.

Details on this clonotype: The missing conserved phenylalanine or tryptophan at the end of this CDR3 makes a read error likely. The chain is built from TRBV27 and TRBJ2-5; D tentatively reads TRBD1 or TRBD2 (5 bases each). V was clipped by 4 bases and J by 3 bases, with 12 bases between them. The CDR3 is made up of 14 amino acids. CDR1 is MNHEY and CDR2 is SMNVEV in the germline V gene (reference sequence). The CDR3 DNA sequence: TGTGCCAGCAGTTCCCGGGACGGAGAAGAGACCCAGTACCTC. This codes for CASSSRDGEETQYL.

J is TRBJ1-1 and V is TRBV2, with D unresolved. The CDR3 has 13 residues. The germline V and J ends were trimmed by 7 bases and 1 base, with 10 bases remaining between them. Germline V gives CDR1 SNHLY, CDR2 FYNNEI. CDR3 nucleotides: TGTGCCAGCAAGTTTGGGGAGAACACTGAAGCTTTCTTT. It specifies CASKFGENTEAFF.

The V and J genes are TRBV29-1 and TRBJ2-7, with 7 bases aligning to TRBD2. CDR3 size: 14 residues. V shed 2 bases and J 0 bases; nucleotides not matched to a gene: 4. Per the germline V gene, CDR1 is SQVTM and CDR2 is ANQGSEA. CDR3 coding DNA: TGCAGCGTTGAATTGAGGACTAGCTCCTACGAGCAGTACTTC. Its translation: CSVELRTSSYEQYF.

This clonotype has at least ten counts. This chain uses TRBV29-1 with TRBJ2-1; 8 bases match TRBD2. CDR3 length equals 15 residues. Germline V gives CDR1 SQVTM, CDR2 ANQGSEA. With 4 bases clipped from V and 1 base from J, the junction kept 6 bases outside the gene matches. The CDR3 coding sequence is TGCAGCGTTGGGTTTGGACTAGCTTCCTACAATGAGCAGTTCTTC. Translated, it gives CSVGFGLASYNEQFF.

The chain combines TRBV19 with TRBJ2-7; 8 positions match TRBD2. Per germline, CDR1 LNHDA and CDR2 SQIVND (reference sequence). J was trimmed by 6 bases and V by 4 bases; bases with no gene match: 11. This CDR3 is 15 amino acids long. CDR3 residues: CASSTGDIAGGEQYF. CDR3 coding DNA: TGTGCCAGTAGTACGGGGGACATCGCGGGGGGCGAGCAGTACTTC.

Note on this clonotype: The junction departs from the called germline gene at one end, perhaps through a read error. The chain couples TRBV15 to TRBJ2-2, with a tentative D call TRBD2 (5 bases). The length of the CDR3 is 16 residues. Germline CDR1 LNHNV, CDR2 YYDKDF (reference sequence). Here the CDR3 reads CATSREFSTATGEPFF. The DNA of the CDR3 is TGTGCCACCAGCAGAGAATTCAGCACGGCAACCGGGGAGCCGTTTTTT.

In regard to this clonotype: The missing conserved phenylalanine or tryptophan at the end of this CDR3 makes a read error likely. No DNA is shown, since the ends of the CDR3 on it are uncertain; the CDR3 is the one TCRdb lists. V gene TRBV2 combines with J gene TRBJ2-1; the table's D call, TRBD1, has no DNA check behind it. The CDR3 spans 11 residues, counting both ends. CDR1 and CDR2 (germline): SNHLY, FYNNEI. CDR3 region: CASSGVSTPRI.

The V gene is TRBV11-1, the J gene TRBJ2-1, with 7 bases aligning to TRBD2. The CDR3 runs 16 residues. J was trimmed by 5 bases and V by 5 bases; bases with no gene match: 12. Germline loops: CDR1 SGHAT, CDR2 FQDESV (reference sequence). The CDR3: CASSEPIWGGNNEQFF. In DNA, the CDR3 is TGTGCCAGCAGCGAACCGATTTGGGGAGGGAACAATGAGCAGTTCTTC.

This clonotype was detected a few times. This chain links TRBV29-1 with TRBJ2-1; no firm D call. The V end lost 0 bases, the J end lost 7 bases, and 7 bases lay between the germline ends. CDR3 length: 12 residues. Germline lookup yields CDR1 SQVTM and CDR2 ANQGSEA. CDR3 residues: CSVEDTGNEQFF. The CDR3 nucleotides are TGCAGCGTTGAAGATACGGGTAATGAGCAGTTCTTC.

This clonotype was picked up many times. The V gene is TRBV20-1, the J gene TRBJ2-3; TRBD2 aligns across 8 bases. The V segment lost 8 bases and the J segment 2 bases; nucleotides outside the gene matches: 18. This CDR3 is 17 amino acids long. The germline CDR1 and CDR2 sequences are DFQATT and SNEGSKA (reference sequence). CDR3 in DNA: TGCAGTTCAGCTGGGCCCTCCGGAGCGGGAGACACAGATACGCAGTATTTT. It translates to CSSAGPSGAGDTDTQYF.

This chain uses TRBV2 with TRBJ1-6, with a possible D match to TRBD1 (5 bases). CDR3 length equals 15 residues. Germline V gives CDR1 SNHLY, CDR2 FYNNEI. Deletions cut 5 bases from V and 8 bases from J, with 16 bases between. CDR3 residues: CASSYSNRLDSPLHF. The CDR3, as DNA: TGTGCCAGCAGTTACTCGAACAGGCTTGATTCACCCCTCCACTTT.

This clonotype was seen at least ten times. This chain links TRBV6-5 with TRBJ1-1; a weak D match, TRBD1 (6 bases). V was pared by 2 bases and J by 5 bases, with 9 bases between. CDR3 length equals 13 residues. Germline V gene data show CDR1 as MNHEY and CDR2 as SVGAGI. This CDR3 is CASSYQGRTEAFF. The CDR3 coding sequence is TGTGCCAGCAGTTACCAGGGGCGTACTGAAGCTTTCTTT.

The CDR3 DNA is TGTGCCAGCAGCCTAATAGACGGTCCAAATCAGCCCCAGCATTTT. It codes for CASSLIDGPNQPQHF. This chain uses TRBV9 with TRBJ1-5; no definite D call. V lost 4 bases to trimming and J lost 4 bases, with 15 bases between them. The length of the CDR3 is 15 residues. Germline V lookup: CDR1 SGDLS, CDR2 YYNGEE.

The chain joins TRBV6-1 to TRBJ1-1; the match to TRBD1 covers 9 bases. The CDR3 loop spans 15 amino acids. In germline, CDR1 is MNHNS, CDR2 SASEGT. V lost 6 bases to trimming and J lost 5 bases; unmatched junction nucleotides: 10. CDR3 loop: CASRVRTGAYTEAFF. CDR3 coding DNA: TGTGCCAGCAGGGTCCGGACAGGGGCATATACTGAAGCTTTCTTT.

The CDR3 is CASSIGGARRDTQYF. The CDR3 DNA is TGTGCCAGTAGTATCGGCGGGGCCCGGCGGGATACGCAGTATTTT. The rearrangement joins TRBV19 to TRBJ2-3; perhaps TRBD2 as D (6 bases). The CDR3 contains 15 residues. The V end lost 3 bases, the J end lost 6 bases, and 16 bases lay between the germline ends. CDR1 is LNHDA and CDR2 is SQIVND in the germline V gene (reference sequence).

As regards this clonotype: A read error may produce the germline difference seen at one junction end. The V call is TRBV10-2, the J call TRBJ2-7; 16 bases align to TRBD2. The CDR3 totals 14 residues. Germline V gene data show CDR1 as WSHSY and CDR2 as SAAADI. The DNA for the CDR3 is TGCGCCAGCTCTCCGGGACTAGCGGGAGGGGAGTTAAGCTTC. This codes for CASSPGLAGGELSF.

This clonotype appeared many times. The chain combines TRBV6-2 or TRBV6-3 with TRBJ2-7, with D unresolved. This CDR3 contains 18 residues. Germline assignment: CDR1 MNHEY and CDR2 SVGEGT. Trimming cost V 2 bases and J 0 bases, with 20 bases left between them. DNA of the CDR3: TGTGCCAGCAGTTACCCCGAGGTAGGGTCCATACACTCCTACGAGCAGTACTTC. Amino acid sequence: CASSYPEVGSIHSYEQYF.

This clonotype qualifies as medium-sized (0.01 to 0.1%). The CDR3 sequence is CSVELGDMGYEQYF. In DNA form, the CDR3 reads TGCAGCGTTGAACTGGGGGATATGGGCTACGAGCAGTACTTC. V and J are TRBV29-1 and TRBJ2-7; D could derive from TRBD1 or TRBD2 (5 bases each). Looked up from germline, CDR1 is SQVTM and CDR2 is ANQGSEA. This CDR3 spans 14 amino acids. The V end was cut by 2 bases, the J end by 3 bases, with 14 bases between.